Here is one T cell receptor beta chain with its context. Its antigen is still unknown. The sample is drawn from a study of Ad26.COV2.S vaccination and SARS-CoV-2 variants. Study conclusions and caveats: Measurement of non-spike TCR breadth gave similar results in vaccine and placebo recipients.

Germline V gene data show CDR1 as SGHAT and CDR2 as FQNNGV. The germline V and J ends were trimmed by 5 bases and 4 bases, with 21 bases remaining between them. This CDR3 region has 17 residues. Sample treatment: about 20 received Ad26.COV2.S at low or high dose, single or two shots; several received placebo; per-sample allocation not given. Samples came from day 63 after the first vaccine or placebo injection. This table comes from immunoSEQ multiplex PCR, and its TCRdb copy is limited to in-frame clones, with some not included. The sample has around 300,000 clones, more than 85% seen once; the top ten hold just under 5%.

Specimen: peripheral blood, collected in a trial of Ad26.COV2.S vaccine versus placebo. The TCR was taken from a person between 18 and 65 years old who received the Ad26.COV2.S COVID-19 vaccine or a placebo. The chain carries TRBV11-2 and TRBJ2-1, with D maybe TRBD2 (6 bases). The CDR3 DNA reads as TGTGCCAGCAGCCCAAGAGACGGAGGGACCGATTACAATGAGCAGTTCTTC. Amino acids: CASSPRDGGTDYNEQFF.